The source of this T cell receptor beta chain is a study of human versus mouse CDR3 diversity and MHC coevolution. Method: immunoSEQ multiplex PCR; TCRdb's copy keeps in-frame clones and lacks some. The sample has tens of thousands of clones, roughly 94% seen once. Naive CD4 T cells were sorted as CD45RO-negative, CD62L-positive. This receptor was identified in a person between 55 and 69 years old in good health. The sample comprised naive CD4+ T cells from blood. Subset of the sample: CD45RO-negative CD62L-positive naive CD4 T cells.

The CDR3 reads CASSRQGQEQETQYF. In DNA form, the CDR3 reads TGTGCCAGCAGTAGGCAGGGCCAGGAACAAGAGACCCAGTACTTC. This chain links TRBV6-6 with TRBJ2-5, with D tentatively TRBD1 (5 bases). Trimming cost V 5 bases and J 2 bases, with 15 bases left between them. The germline V gene encodes CDR1 MNHNY and CDR2 SVGAGI (reference sequence). The CDR3 has 15 residues.